This entry features one T cell receptor beta chain sequence. Its target is unknown. Read coverage stops 3 residues before the CDR3 terminus; the germline J gene supplies the remainder. The sample is drawn from a study of T cells in women clearing cervical HPV infection. About the research overall: Case blood was drawn a median about 160 days after lesion detection. Study-wide results and limits: Effector/memory and HPV-specific T cells were not isolated, and association timing is unknown. CIN3+ cases had significantly higher TCR repertoire richness than controls, but evenness did not differ.

The data were produced by immunoSEQ multiplex PCR, yet TCRdb's version contains in-frame clones alone and is incomplete. The sample totals approximately 41,000 clones. All donors had a single incident cervical HPV16 infection, not prevalent. The J segment lost 5 bases and the V segment lost 7 bases, leaving 8 bases of the junction unmatched. From germline, CDR1 is LNHDA and CDR2 SQIVND (reference sequence). The CDR3 loop spans 15 amino acids. This chain connects TRBV19 to TRBJ2-1; 10 nucleotides match TRBD2. The receptor was derived from a woman between 18 and 70 years old with a cervical HPV16 infection that either progressed to CIN3+ or cleared (not recorded which). The sample comprised blood buffy coat. CDR3 amino acids: CASKILAGADNEQFF. The sequenced part of the CDR3 DNA is TGTGCCAGTAAGATCCTAGCGGGGGCCGACAATGAG.